These T cell receptor beta chains were read from a single sample in a study of blood T cell repertoires in COVID-19. Measured with immunoSEQ multiplex PCR; TCRdb has only the in-frame clones, and not every one. The data hold some 200,000 clones, with 65% to 90% observed a single time. The sequenced sample consisted of peripheral blood. The receptors were sampled from a man aged 45 to 65 with acute or convalescent COVID-19. The CDR3 runs from the conserved cysteine through the conserved F or W. The order of the fields is clone size, D gene, V gene, J gene, CDR3 DNA, CDR3 protein. A D gene is named only where the DNA matches it firmly. Clone size, where shown, is once, few, many, or a class for clones that have expanded.

abundance: .; d_gene: .; v_gene: TRBV5-8; j_gene: TRBJ1-5; CDR3nt: TGTGCCAGCAGGGGGGGAGGGTTATATAGCAATCAGCCCCAGCATTTT; CDR3aa: CASRGGGLYSNQPQHF
abundance: .; d_gene: TRBD1; v_gene: TRBV7-8; j_gene: TRBJ1-1; CDR3nt: TGTGCCAGCCACATTAAGGGACAGGGTTCGTCAGCTTTCTTT; CDR3aa: CASHIKGQGSSAFF
abundance: .; d_gene: .; v_gene: TRBV24-1; j_gene: TRBJ2-1; CDR3nt: TGTGCCACCAGTGATAAGGGACTGATGGACAATGAGCAGTTCTTC; CDR3aa: CATSDKGLMDNEQFF
abundance: .; d_gene: .; v_gene: TRBV19; j_gene: TRBJ1-2; CDR3nt: TGTGCCAGTATCGCACCCAGAAGCTATGGCTACACCTTC; CDR3aa: CASIAPRSYGYTF
abundance: .; d_gene: TRBD1; v_gene: TRBV7-9; j_gene: TRBJ1-4; CDR3nt: TGTGCCAGCAGCCATTCTGGGACAGTGAATGAAAAACTGTTTTTT; CDR3aa: CASSHSGTVNEKLFF
abundance: .; d_gene: .; v_gene: TRBV6-5; j_gene: TRBJ1-2; CDR3nt: TGTGCCAGCAGAACCGGGATCTACTATGGCTACACCTTC; CDR3aa: CASRTGIYYGYTF
abundance: .; d_gene: .; v_gene: TRBV7-9; j_gene: TRBJ1-5; CDR3nt: TGTGCCAGCAGCCCACTCTCGGGTATGGTCCAGCCCCAGCATTTT; CDR3aa: CASSPLSGMVQPQHF
abundance: .; d_gene: .; v_gene: TRBV18; j_gene: TRBJ1-2; CDR3nt: TGTGCCAGCTCACCTCCGGACCCTCGAAGCGGGCGCTACACCTTC; CDR3aa: CASSPPDPRSGRYTF
abundance: .; d_gene: .; v_gene: TRBV7-8; j_gene: TRBJ1-1; CDR3nt: TGTGCCAGCAGCCTAAGGGTACAGGGTCCCTCCATGAACACTGAAGCTTTCTTT; CDR3aa: CASSLRVQGPSMNTEAFF
abundance: once; d_gene: TRBD2; v_gene: TRBV11-2; j_gene: TRBJ2-2; CDR3nt: TGTGCCAGCAGCTTAGGGCGACTAGCGGGGAAGAACACCGGGGAGCTGTTTTTT; CDR3aa: CASSLGRLAGKNTGELFF
abundance: .; d_gene: TRBD2; v_gene: TRBV2; j_gene: TRBJ2-7; CDR3nt: TGTGCCAGCAAAACTCTAAGGGGAGCGGGGGAGGGCTCCTACGAGCAGTACTTC; CDR3aa: CASKTLRGAGEGSYEQYF
abundance: .; d_gene: TRBD1; v_gene: TRBV3-1/TRBV3-2; j_gene: TRBJ1-5; CDR3nt: TGTGCCAGCAGCCCTGGGGACAGGGGTCAGCCCCAGCATTTT; CDR3aa: CASSPGDRGQPQHF
abundance: .; d_gene: TRBD2; v_gene: TRBV2; j_gene: TRBJ2-5; CDR3nt: TGTGCCAGCAGTGCCGGCCTAGCGGGGGGCAGGGGAGAGACCCAGTACTTC; CDR3aa: CASSAGLAGGRGETQYF
abundance: few; d_gene: .; v_gene: TRBV28; j_gene: TRBJ1-5; CDR3nt: TGTGCCAGCAGTAACGGGGTAACTGGAACTCAGCCCCAGCATTTT; CDR3aa: CASSNGVTGTQPQHF
abundance: .; d_gene: .; v_gene: TRBV12-3/TRBV12-4; j_gene: TRBJ1-1; CDR3nt: TGTGCCAGCAGTTTCCAGGGAAATACTGAAGCTTTCTTT; CDR3aa: CASSFQGNTEAFF
abundance: .; d_gene: TRBD1; v_gene: TRBV2; j_gene: TRBJ1-5; CDR3nt: TGTGCCAGCAGTGAAGCAGTCAGGGGGGTTCAGCCCCAGCATTTT; CDR3aa: CASSEAVRGVQPQHF
abundance: few; d_gene: .; v_gene: TRBV4-1; j_gene: TRBJ1-6; CDR3nt: TGCGCCAGCAGCCAATTCCCTCGTGGAAGGGGTTTCACACCCCTCCACTTT; CDR3aa: CASSQFPRGRGFTPLHF
abundance: .; d_gene: TRBD1; v_gene: TRBV2; j_gene: TRBJ2-2; CDR3nt: TGTGCCACCTTGACAGGGTCCGCCGGGGAGCTGTTTTTT; CDR3aa: CATLTGSAGELFF
abundance: .; d_gene: .; v_gene: TRBV6-1; j_gene: TRBJ2-5; CDR3nt: TGTGCCAGCAGTGATTTGGGCAGGGGATGGCAGACCCAGTACTTC; CDR3aa: CASSDLGRGWQTQYF
abundance: .; d_gene: TRBD1; v_gene: TRBV2; j_gene: TRBJ1-2; CDR3nt: TGTGCCAGCACCTTCCGGACAGGGGAAGGGTCTGGCTACACCTTC; CDR3aa: CASTFRTGEGSGYTF
abundance: few; d_gene: .; v_gene: TRBV30; j_gene: TRBJ1-6; CDR3nt: TGTGCCTGGAGTGTGGTGAGAACAGGCTCCTATAATTCACCCCTCCACTTT; CDR3aa: CAWSVVRTGSYNSPLHF
abundance: few; d_gene: .; v_gene: TRBV29-1; j_gene: TRBJ1-1; CDR3nt: TGCAGCGTTCAGGCCCTCTACACTGAAGCTTTCTTT; CDR3aa: CSVQALYTEAFF
abundance: once; d_gene: TRBD1; v_gene: TRBV6-1; j_gene: TRBJ1-2; CDR3nt: TGTGCCAGCAGTGACAGGGGGCCCGGCTACACCTTC; CDR3aa: CASSDRGPGYTF
abundance: .; d_gene: .; v_gene: TRBV6-1; j_gene: TRBJ1-2; CDR3nt: TGTGCCAGCAGTGAAGCTTACAGGGTGGGTGGCTACACCTTC; CDR3aa: CASSEAYRVGGYTF
abundance: .; d_gene: .; v_gene: TRBV6-6; j_gene: TRBJ1-3; CDR3nt: TGTGCCAGCAGCACCGACAGGAGTGGAAACACCATATATTTT; CDR3aa: CASSTDRSGNTIYF
abundance: .; d_gene: .; v_gene: TRBV19; j_gene: TRBJ2-1; CDR3nt: TGTGCCAGTAGTATAGATGACCCAGGGTTGTGGGGCTACAATGAGCAGTTCTTC; CDR3aa: CASSIDDPGLWGYNEQFF
abundance: .; d_gene: .; v_gene: TRBV28; j_gene: TRBJ1-6; CDR3nt: TGTGCCAGCACCCCCGGGGGGTTTAATTCACCCCTCCACTTT; CDR3aa: CASTPGGFNSPLHF
abundance: few; d_gene: .; v_gene: TRBV5-1; j_gene: TRBJ1-2; CDR3nt: TGCGCCAGCAGCTTGAGCGGGGACTATGGCTACACCTTC; CDR3aa: CASSLSGDYGYTF
abundance: once; d_gene: .; v_gene: TRBV6-5; j_gene: TRBJ1-4; CDR3nt: TGTGCCAGCAAGGAGGGAGCTAGGAGGGAAAAACTGTTTTTT; CDR3aa: CASKEGARREKLFF
abundance: .; d_gene: TRBD1; v_gene: TRBV13; j_gene: TRBJ2-5; CDR3nt: TGTGCCAGCACCCGACAGGGGGCCATCCAAGAGACCCAGTACTTC; CDR3aa: CASTRQGAIQETQYF
abundance: .; d_gene: .; v_gene: TRBV28; j_gene: TRBJ2-7; CDR3nt: TGTGCCAGCGGGGCAGGGTTCTCAGGGTCCGAGCAGTACTTC; CDR3aa: CASGAGFSGSEQYF
abundance: .; d_gene: TRBD1; v_gene: TRBV7-9; j_gene: TRBJ1-2; CDR3nt: TGTGCCAGCAGCTTAGAGTCGGGACAGGGAGACTATGGCTACACCTTC; CDR3aa: CASSLESGQGDYGYTF
abundance: once; d_gene: TRBD2; v_gene: TRBV30; j_gene: TRBJ2-1; CDR3nt: TGTGCCTGGAGTAGCGGGGGGGACAATGAGCAGTTCTTC; CDR3aa: CAWSSGGDNEQFF
abundance: .; d_gene: TRBD2; v_gene: TRBV19; j_gene: TRBJ2-3; CDR3nt: TGTGCCAGTAGCTCGGGACTAGCGGGGGGTAGGGATACGCAGTATTTT; CDR3aa: CASSSGLAGGRDTQYF
abundance: .; d_gene: .; v_gene: TRBV7-9; j_gene: TRBJ1-1; CDR3nt: TGTGCCAGCAGCTTAGCGGCGAACACTGAAGCTTTCTTT; CDR3aa: CASSLAANTEAFF
abundance: .; d_gene: .; v_gene: TRBV7-9; j_gene: TRBJ1-1; CDR3nt: TGTGCCAGCAGCTTAGATGAGGGAGGAACTGAAGCTTTCTTT; CDR3aa: CASSLDEGGTEAFF
abundance: .; d_gene: TRBD2; v_gene: TRBV3-1/TRBV3-2; j_gene: TRBJ2-2; CDR3nt: TGTGCCAGCAGCCAAGGACTAGCGGGTTATACCGGGGAGCTGTTTTTT; CDR3aa: CASSQGLAGYTGELFF
abundance: .; d_gene: TRBD2; v_gene: TRBV3-1/TRBV3-2; j_gene: TRBJ2-5; CDR3nt: TGTGCCAGCAGCCAAGAAAGCTCACTAGCGGGGGGGCAAAAGACCCAGTACTTC; CDR3aa: CASSQESSLAGGQKTQYF
abundance: .; d_gene: .; v_gene: TRBV11-2; j_gene: TRBJ1-1; CDR3nt: TGTGCCAGCAGCTCTACAGGGAATTTGTACACTGAAGCTTTCTTT; CDR3aa: CASSSTGNLYTEAFF
abundance: .; d_gene: .; v_gene: TRBV12-5; j_gene: TRBJ1-4; CDR3nt: TGTGCTAGTGGTTTGGTTAGTGGGGCAGCCTCTAGACCTAATGAAAAACTGTTTTTT; CDR3aa: CASGLVSGAASRPNEKLFF
abundance: .; d_gene: .; v_gene: TRBV6-5; j_gene: TRBJ1-1; CDR3nt: TGTGCCAGCAGTTATACTTCTCAGGGTAGAAGTACTGAAGCTTTCTTT; CDR3aa: CASSYTSQGRSTEAFF
abundance: once; d_gene: TRBD1; v_gene: TRBV6-5; j_gene: TRBJ2-5; CDR3nt: TGTGCCAGCAGTTATAAGGGGGCCCTGAAGACCCAGTACTTC; CDR3aa: CASSYKGALKTQYF
abundance: .; d_gene: TRBD2; v_gene: TRBV29-1; j_gene: TRBJ2-5; CDR3nt: TGCAGCGCCAAGCGGACTAGCGGGGGACAAGAAGAGACCCAGTACTTC; CDR3aa: CSAKRTSGGQEETQYF
abundance: .; d_gene: .; v_gene: TRBV18; j_gene: TRBJ1-4; CDR3nt: TGTGCCAGCTCACTCTTACAGCAGACTAATGAAAAACTGTTTTTT; CDR3aa: CASSLLQQTNEKLFF
abundance: few; d_gene: TRBD1; v_gene: TRBV6-1; j_gene: TRBJ1-2; CDR3nt: TGTGCCAGCAGTGAACAGGGGGCCTATGGCTACACCTTC; CDR3aa: CASSEQGAYGYTF
abundance: .; d_gene: TRBD1; v_gene: TRBV9; j_gene: TRBJ1-1; CDR3nt: TGTGCCAGCAGCCCTTTGACAGGGGTGATGACTGAAGCTTTCTTT; CDR3aa: CASSPLTGVMTEAFF
abundance: .; d_gene: .; v_gene: TRBV11-2; j_gene: TRBJ2-5; CDR3nt: TGTGCCAGCAGCTTAGGCCAACGGGGAGAGACCCAGTACTTC; CDR3aa: CASSLGQRGETQYF